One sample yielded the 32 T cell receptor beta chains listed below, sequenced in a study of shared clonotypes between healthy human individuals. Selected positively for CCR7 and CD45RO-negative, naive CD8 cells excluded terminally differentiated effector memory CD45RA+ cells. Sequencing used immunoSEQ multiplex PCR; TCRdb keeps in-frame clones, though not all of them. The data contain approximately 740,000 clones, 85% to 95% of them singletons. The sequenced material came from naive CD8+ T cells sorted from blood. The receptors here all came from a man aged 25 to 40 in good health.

The CDR3 reads CASSSWSGGQETQYF. DNA of the CDR3: TGTGCCAGCAGTTCATGGTCGGGAGGGCAAGAGACCCAGTACTTC. The V call is TRBV6-5, the J call TRBJ2-5; the match to TRBD2 covers 8 bases. Germline-derived CDR1 and CDR2 are MNHEY and SVGAGI. The CDR3 has 15 amino acids. J gave up 2 bases and V 4 bases, and 6 bases lay outside the gene matches.

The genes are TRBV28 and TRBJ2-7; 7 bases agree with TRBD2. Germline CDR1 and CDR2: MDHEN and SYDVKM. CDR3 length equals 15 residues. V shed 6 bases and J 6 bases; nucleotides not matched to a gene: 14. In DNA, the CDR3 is TGTGCCAGCAGCCCGCTAGCGGCCAGTATCCTCGAGCAGTACTTC. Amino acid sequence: CASSPLAASILEQYF.

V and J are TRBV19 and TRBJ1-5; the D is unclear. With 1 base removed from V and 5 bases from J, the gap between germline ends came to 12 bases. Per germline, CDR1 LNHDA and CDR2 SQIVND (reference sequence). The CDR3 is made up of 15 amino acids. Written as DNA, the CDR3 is TGTGCCAGTAGTATAGCACCAGCGCGGTATCAGCCCCAGCATTTT. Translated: CASSIAPARYQPQHF.

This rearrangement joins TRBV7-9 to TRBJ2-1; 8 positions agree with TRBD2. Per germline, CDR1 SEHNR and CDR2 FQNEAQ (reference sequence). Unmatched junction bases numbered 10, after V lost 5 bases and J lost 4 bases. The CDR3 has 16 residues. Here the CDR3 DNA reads TGTGCCAGCAGCCCTCGACTAGCGAGAACTTACAATGAGCAGTTCTTC. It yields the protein CASSPRLARTYNEQFF.

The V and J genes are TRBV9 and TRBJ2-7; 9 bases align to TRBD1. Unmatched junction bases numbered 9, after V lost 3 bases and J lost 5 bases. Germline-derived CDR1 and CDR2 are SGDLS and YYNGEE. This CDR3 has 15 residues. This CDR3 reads CASSAPPGQGDEQYF. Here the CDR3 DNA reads TGTGCCAGCAGCGCCCCACCGGGACAGGGAGACGAGCAGTACTTC.

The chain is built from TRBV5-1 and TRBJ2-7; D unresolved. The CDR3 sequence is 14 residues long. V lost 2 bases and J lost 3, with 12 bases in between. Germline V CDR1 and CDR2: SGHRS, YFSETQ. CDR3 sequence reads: CASSLVAQDYEQYF. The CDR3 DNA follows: TGCGCCAGCAGCTTAGTCGCCCAGGACTACGAGCAGTACTTC.

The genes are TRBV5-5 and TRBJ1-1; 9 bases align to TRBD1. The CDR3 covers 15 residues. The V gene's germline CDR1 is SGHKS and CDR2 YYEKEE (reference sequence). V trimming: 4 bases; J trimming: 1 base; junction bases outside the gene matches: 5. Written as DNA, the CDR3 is TGTGCCAGCAGCCGTCCGGGACAGGGGAACACTGAAGCTTTCTTT. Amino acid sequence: CASSRPGQGNTEAFF. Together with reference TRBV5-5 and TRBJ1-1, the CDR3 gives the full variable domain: DAGVTQSPTHLIKTRGQQVTLRCSPISGHKSVSWYQQVLGQGPQFIFQYYEKEERGRGNFPDRFSARQFPNYSSELNVNALLLGDSALYLCASSRPGQGNTEAFFGQGTRLTVV.

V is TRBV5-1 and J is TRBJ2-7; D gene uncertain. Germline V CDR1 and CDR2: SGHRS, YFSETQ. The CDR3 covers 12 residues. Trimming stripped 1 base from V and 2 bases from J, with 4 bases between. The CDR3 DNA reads TGCGCCAGCAGCTTGACGACCTACGAGCAGTACTTC. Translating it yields CASSLTTYEQYF.

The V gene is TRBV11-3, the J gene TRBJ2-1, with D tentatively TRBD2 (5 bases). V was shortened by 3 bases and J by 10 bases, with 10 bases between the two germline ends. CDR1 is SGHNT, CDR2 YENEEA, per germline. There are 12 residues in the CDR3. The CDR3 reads CASSLSGTEQFF. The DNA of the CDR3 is TGTGCCAGCAGCTTGAGCGGTACGGAGCAGTTCTTC. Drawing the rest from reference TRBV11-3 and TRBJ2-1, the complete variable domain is EAGVVQSPRYKIIEKKQPVAFWCNPISGHNTLYWYLQNLGQGPELLIRYENEEAVDDSQLPKDRFSAERLKGVDSTLKIQPAELGDSAVYLCASSLSGTEQFFGPGTRLTVL.

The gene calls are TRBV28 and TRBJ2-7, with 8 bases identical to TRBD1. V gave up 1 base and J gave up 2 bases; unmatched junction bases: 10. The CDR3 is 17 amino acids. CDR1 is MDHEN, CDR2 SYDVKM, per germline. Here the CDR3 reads CASSLSRVFRGPYEQYF. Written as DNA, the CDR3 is TGTGCCAGCAGTTTATCGAGGGTGTTCAGGGGGCCCTACGAGCAGTACTTC.

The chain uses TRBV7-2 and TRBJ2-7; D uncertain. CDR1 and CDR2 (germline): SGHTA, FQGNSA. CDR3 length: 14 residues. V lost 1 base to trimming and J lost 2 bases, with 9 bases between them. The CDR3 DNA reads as TGTGCCAGCAGCTTAGGTCACACCACCTACGAGCAGTACTTC. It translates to CASSLGHTTYEQYF. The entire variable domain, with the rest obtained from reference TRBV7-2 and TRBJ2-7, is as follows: GAGVSQSPSNKVTEKGKDVELRCDPISGHTALYWYRQSLGQGLEFLIYFQGNSAPDKSGLPSDRFSAERTGGSVSTLTIQRTQQEDSAVYLCASSLGHTTYEQYFGPGTRLTVT.

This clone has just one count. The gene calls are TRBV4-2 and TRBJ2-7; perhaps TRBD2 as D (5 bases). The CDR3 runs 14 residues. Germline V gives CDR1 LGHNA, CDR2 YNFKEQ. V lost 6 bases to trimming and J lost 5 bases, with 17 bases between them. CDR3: CASSSLGVSHEQYF. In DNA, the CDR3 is TGTGCCAGCAGTTCTTTGGGAGTGTCCCACGAGCAGTACTTC.

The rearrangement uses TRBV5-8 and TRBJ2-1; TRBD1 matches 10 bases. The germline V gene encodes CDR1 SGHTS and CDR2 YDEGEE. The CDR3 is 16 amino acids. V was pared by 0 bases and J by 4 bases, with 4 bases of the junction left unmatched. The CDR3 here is CASSLGQGATYNEQFF. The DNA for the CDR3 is TGTGCCAGCAGCTTGGGACAGGGGGCGACTTACAATGAGCAGTTCTTC.

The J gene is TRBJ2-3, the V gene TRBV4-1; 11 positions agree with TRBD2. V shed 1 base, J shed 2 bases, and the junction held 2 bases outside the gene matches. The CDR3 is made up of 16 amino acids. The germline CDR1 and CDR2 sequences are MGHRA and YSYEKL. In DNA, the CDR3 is TGCGCCAGCAGCCAAGGACTAGCGGGACCCACAGATACGCAGTATTTT. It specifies CASSQGLAGPTDTQYF.

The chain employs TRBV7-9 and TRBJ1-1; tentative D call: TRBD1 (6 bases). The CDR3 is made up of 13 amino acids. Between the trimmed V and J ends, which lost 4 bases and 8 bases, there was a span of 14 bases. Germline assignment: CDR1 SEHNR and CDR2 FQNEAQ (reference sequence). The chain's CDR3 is CASSSQGQLEAFF. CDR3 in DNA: TGTGCCAGCAGCTCACAAGGACAGCTCGAAGCTTTCTTT.

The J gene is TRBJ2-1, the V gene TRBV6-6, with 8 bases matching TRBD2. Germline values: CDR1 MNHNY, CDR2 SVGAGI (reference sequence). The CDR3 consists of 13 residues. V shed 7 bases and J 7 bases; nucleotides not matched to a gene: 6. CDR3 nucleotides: TGTGCCAGCAAAGGCGGGAGGAGGAATGAGCAGTTCTTC. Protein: CASKGGRRNEQFF.

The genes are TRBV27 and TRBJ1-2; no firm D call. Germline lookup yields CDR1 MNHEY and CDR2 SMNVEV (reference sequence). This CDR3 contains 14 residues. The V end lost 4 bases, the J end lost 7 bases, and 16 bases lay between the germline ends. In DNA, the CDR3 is TGTGCCAGCAGTTCTACGCTGGGCGGACGTGGCTACACCTTC. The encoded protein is CASSSTLGGRGYTF.

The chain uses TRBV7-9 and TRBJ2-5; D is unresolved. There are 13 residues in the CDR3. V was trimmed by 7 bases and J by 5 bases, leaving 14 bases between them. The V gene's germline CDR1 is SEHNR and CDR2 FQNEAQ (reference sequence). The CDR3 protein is CASTSSGWETQYF. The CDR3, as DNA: TGTGCCAGCACCTCTAGTGGGTGGGAGACCCAGTACTTC. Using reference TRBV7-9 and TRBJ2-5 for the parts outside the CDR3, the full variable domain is DTGVSQNPRHKITKRGQNVTFRCDPISEHNRLYWYRQTLGQGPEFLTYFQNEAQLEKSRLLSDRFSAERPKGSFSTLEIQRTEQGDSAMYLCASTSSGWETQYFGPGTRLLVL.

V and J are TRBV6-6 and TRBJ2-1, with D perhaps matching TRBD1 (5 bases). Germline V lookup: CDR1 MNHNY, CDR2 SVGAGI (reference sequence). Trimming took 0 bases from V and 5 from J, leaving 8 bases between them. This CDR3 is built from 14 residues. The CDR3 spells CASSYSARDNEQFF. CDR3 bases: TGTGCCAGCAGTTACTCGGCCAGGGACAATGAGCAGTTCTTC.

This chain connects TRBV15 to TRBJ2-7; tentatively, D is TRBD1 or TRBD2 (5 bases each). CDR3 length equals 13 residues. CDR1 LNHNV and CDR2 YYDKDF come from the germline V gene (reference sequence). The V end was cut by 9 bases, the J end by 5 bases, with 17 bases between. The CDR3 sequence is CATGVGRPHEQYF. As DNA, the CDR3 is TGTGCCACGGGGGTGGGACGCCCCCACGAGCAGTACTTC.

The CDR3 sequence: CASRSKGGTEAFF. The DNA for the CDR3 is TGTGCCAGCAGATCAAAGGGGGGCACTGAAGCTTTCTTT. The gene calls are TRBV7-9 and TRBJ1-1, with D perhaps TRBD1 (6 bases). This CDR3 has 13 residues. V was clipped by 6 bases and J by 4 bases, with 12 bases between them. Germline V gene lookup returns CDR1 SEHNR and CDR2 FQNEAQ (reference sequence).

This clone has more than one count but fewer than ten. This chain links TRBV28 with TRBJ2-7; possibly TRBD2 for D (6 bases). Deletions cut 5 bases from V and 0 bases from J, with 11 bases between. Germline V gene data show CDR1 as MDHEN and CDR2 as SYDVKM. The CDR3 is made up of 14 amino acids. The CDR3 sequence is CASSGVAASYEQYF. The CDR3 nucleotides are TGTGCCAGCAGTGGTGTAGCGGCCTCCTACGAGCAGTACTTC.

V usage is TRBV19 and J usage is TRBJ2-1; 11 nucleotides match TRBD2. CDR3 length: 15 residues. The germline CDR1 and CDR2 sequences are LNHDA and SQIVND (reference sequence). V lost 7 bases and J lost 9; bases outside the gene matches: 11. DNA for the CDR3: TGTGCCAGTAAGGGCCTAGCGGGAGGAGCAGGTGAGCAGTTCTTC. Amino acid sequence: CASKGLAGGAGEQFF.

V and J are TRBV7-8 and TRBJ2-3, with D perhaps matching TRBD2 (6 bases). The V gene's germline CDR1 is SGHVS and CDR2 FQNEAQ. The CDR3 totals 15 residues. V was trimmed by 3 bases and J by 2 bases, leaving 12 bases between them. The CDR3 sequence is CASSLDYRHTDTQYF. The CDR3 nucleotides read TGTGCCAGCAGCTTGGACTACAGACACACAGATACGCAGTATTTT.

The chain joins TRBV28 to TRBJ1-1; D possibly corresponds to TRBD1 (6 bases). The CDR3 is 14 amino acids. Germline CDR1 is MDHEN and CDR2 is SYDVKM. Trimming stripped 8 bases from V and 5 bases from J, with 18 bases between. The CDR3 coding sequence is TGTGCCAGCGAGCCGCGGCAGGGGTGGACTGAAGCTTTCTTT. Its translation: CASEPRQGWTEAFF.

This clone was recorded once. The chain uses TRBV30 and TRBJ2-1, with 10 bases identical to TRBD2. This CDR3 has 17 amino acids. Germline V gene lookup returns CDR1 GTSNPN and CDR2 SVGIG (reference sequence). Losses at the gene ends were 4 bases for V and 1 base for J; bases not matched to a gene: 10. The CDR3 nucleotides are TGTGCCTGGACAGGACTAGCGGCGGGGGCTTCCTACAATGAGCAGTTCTTC. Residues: CAWTGLAAGASYNEQFF.

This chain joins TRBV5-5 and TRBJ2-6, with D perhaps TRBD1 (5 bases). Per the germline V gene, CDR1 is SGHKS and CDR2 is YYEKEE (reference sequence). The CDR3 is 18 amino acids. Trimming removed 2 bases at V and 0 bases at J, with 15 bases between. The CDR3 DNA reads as TGTGCCAGCAGCTTTTCGAGACAGAAGAGCTCTGGGGCCAACGTCCTGACTTTC. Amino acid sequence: CASSFSRQKSSGANVLTF.

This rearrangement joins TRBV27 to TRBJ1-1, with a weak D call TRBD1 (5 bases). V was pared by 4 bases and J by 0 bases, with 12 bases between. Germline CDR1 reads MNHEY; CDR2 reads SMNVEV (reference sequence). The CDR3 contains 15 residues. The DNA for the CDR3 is TGTGCCAGCAGTTCCCGACAGCCTGTGAACACTGAAGCTTTCTTT. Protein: CASSSRQPVNTEAFF.

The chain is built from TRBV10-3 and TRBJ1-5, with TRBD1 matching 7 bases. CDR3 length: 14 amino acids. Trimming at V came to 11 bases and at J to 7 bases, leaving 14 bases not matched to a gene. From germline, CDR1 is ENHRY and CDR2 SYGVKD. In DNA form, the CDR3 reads TGTGCCGCCTCGCCTCAGGGGGGTTTGCAGCCCCAGCATTTT. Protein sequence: CAASPQGGLQPQHF.

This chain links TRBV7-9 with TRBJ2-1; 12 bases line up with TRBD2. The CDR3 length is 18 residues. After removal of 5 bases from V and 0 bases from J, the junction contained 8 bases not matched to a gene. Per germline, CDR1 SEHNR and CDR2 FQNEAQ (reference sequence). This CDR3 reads CASSPRTSGESSYNEQFF. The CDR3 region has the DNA TGTGCCAGCAGCCCAAGGACTAGCGGGGAAAGCTCCTACAATGAGCAGTTCTTC.

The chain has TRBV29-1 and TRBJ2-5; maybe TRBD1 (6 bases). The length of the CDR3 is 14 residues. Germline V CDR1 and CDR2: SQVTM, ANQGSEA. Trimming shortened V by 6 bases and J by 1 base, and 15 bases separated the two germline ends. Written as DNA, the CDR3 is TGCAGCGTGGTACCACCGACAGGCCAAGAGACCCAGTACTTC. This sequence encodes CSVVPPTGQETQYF.

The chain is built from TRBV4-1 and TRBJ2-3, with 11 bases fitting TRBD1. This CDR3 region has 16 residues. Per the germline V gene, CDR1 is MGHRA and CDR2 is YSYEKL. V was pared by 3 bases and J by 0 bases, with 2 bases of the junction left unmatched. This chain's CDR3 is CASSQGTGGSTDTQYF. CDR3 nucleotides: TGCGCCAGCAGCCAGGGGACAGGGGGTAGCACAGATACGCAGTATTTT.